A single sample gave rise to the 19 T cell receptor beta chains below, sequenced in a study of Graves' ophthalmopathy and Graves' hyperthyroidism. Using RNA transcripts, the TCR beta CDR3 regions were amplified. RT-PCR in the first round used HTBI primers; a second-round multiplex PCR followed. In TCRdb, the multiplex PCR reads were re-called with MiXCR into one record per CDR3 protein. The sample has approximately 460,000 distinct CDR3 sequences; approximately 14% are singletons. Sequencing was performed on blood. Receptor source: a woman younger than 45 with Graves' ophthalmopathy.

Worth noting for this clonotype: This could be a read error, since a much larger clone is one nucleotide away. V usage is TRBV2 and J usage is TRBJ2-2, with D tentatively TRBD1 or TRBD2 (6 bases each). CDR1 is SNHLY and CDR2 is FYNNEI in the germline V gene. The CDR3 extends over 15 amino acids. The CDR3 spells CASSEWGANTGELCF. CDR3 coding DNA: TGTGCCAGCAGTGAATGGGGGGCTAACACCGGGGAGCTGTGTTTT.

This clonotype was counted at least ten times. The CDR3 spells CSASQSIAGSTDTQYF. The CDR3 DNA follows: TGCAGTGCCTCACAAAGCATAGCGGGGAGCACAGATACGCAGTATTTT. The chain links TRBV20-1 to TRBJ2-3, with 8 bases identical to TRBD2. The V and J ends lost 6 bases and 0 bases, in that order; junction bases with no gene match: 11. In germline, CDR1 is DFQATT, CDR2 SNEGSKA (reference sequence). The CDR3 is 16 residues long.

This clonotype came up many times. This chain joins TRBV29-1 and TRBJ1-1; 9 nucleotides line up with TRBD1. The CDR3 is made up of 13 amino acids. Germline V gene sequence: CDR1 SQVTM, CDR2 ANQGSEA. The trim removed 4 bases at V and 4 bases at J, leaving 4 bases unmatched. The CDR3 coding sequence is TGCAGCGTTGGGGACAGGGCCGGCACTGAAGCTTTCTTT. It codes for CSVGDRAGTEAFF.

The chain employs TRBV12-3 or TRBV12-4 and TRBJ2-7; 7 bases are shared with TRBD1. The V segment lost 6 bases and the J segment 5 bases; nucleotides outside the gene matches: 13. This CDR3 region has 15 residues. The CDR3 DNA reads TGTGCCAGCAGCCCTCGGACAGGACGGGGCCACGAGCAGTACTTC. Translating it yields CASSPRTGRGHEQYF.

V gene TRBV6-2 or TRBV6-3 combines with J gene TRBJ2-5, with D perhaps TRBD2 (5 bases). Trimming shortened V by 4 bases and J by 5 bases, and 20 bases separated the two germline ends. This CDR3 contains 16 residues. CDR1 and CDR2 (germline): MNHEY, SVGEGT. As DNA, the CDR3 is TGTGCCAGCAGTTCCCCCGGGGAGAGCGTGGGGGAGACCCAGTACTTC. Its translation: CASSSPGESVGETQYF.

This clonotype was observed at least ten times. This rearrangement joins TRBV27 to TRBJ1-3; the D gene is possibly TRBD1 (5 bases). CDR1 and CDR2 (germline): MNHEY, SMNVEV (reference sequence). V lost 6 bases, J lost 6 bases, and 18 bases lay in between. This CDR3 has 15 amino acids. CDR3 in amino acids: CASSPGVDGTNTIYF. CDR3 nucleotide sequence: TGTGCCAGCAGCCCCGGCGTCGATGGGACAAACACCATATATTTT.

This clonotype was seen ten or more times. This chain links TRBV20-1 with TRBJ2-7; TRBD1 aligns across 7 bases. Germline lookup yields CDR1 DFQATT and CDR2 SNEGSKA (reference sequence). This CDR3 region has 15 residues. Losses at the gene ends were 3 bases for V and 6 bases for J; bases not matched to a gene: 14. The CDR3 nucleotides read TGCAGTGCTAGTCCCCCGGGACAGCCGATAACCGAGCAGTACTTC. It is translated as CSASPPGQPITEQYF.

This clonotype was detected ten times or more. The genes are TRBV28 and TRBJ1-6; no definite D call. Germline assignment: CDR1 MDHEN and CDR2 SYDVKM. Trimming took off 3 bases at V and 7 bases at J, with 4 bases between the two ends. The CDR3 is 12 amino acids. CDR3 nucleotides: TGTGCCAGCAGTTTGCGAAATTCACCCCTCCACTTT. It yields the protein CASSLRNSPLHF.

Remarks on this clonotype: A much larger clonotype is one base distant, so this may be a read error. The chain's CDR3 is CASSVTGFACF. In DNA, the CDR3 is TGTGCCAGCAGCGTAACAGGGTTTGCTTGCTTT. V gene TRBV11-2 combines with J gene TRBJ1-1; perhaps TRBD1 as D (6 bases). This CDR3 spans 11 amino acids. The germline V gene encodes CDR1 SGHAT and CDR2 FQNNGV.

This clonotype occurred many times. The V call is TRBV12-5, the J call TRBJ2-5; 10 nucleotides agree with TRBD1. CDR1 is LGHNT and CDR2 is FRNRAP in the germline V gene. This CDR3 is built from 18 residues. The J segment lost 4 bases and the V segment lost 0 bases, leaving 11 bases of the junction unmatched. The CDR3 DNA is TGTGCTAGTGGTTTGGTCCGCACCTGGACAGGGGGTTCAGAGACCCAGTACTTC. Protein product: CASGLVRTWTGGSETQYF.

This clonotype was detected ten times or more. The V call is TRBV9, the J call TRBJ2-7; a possible D gene is TRBD1 (6 bases). The length of the CDR3 is 14 residues. The germline CDR1 and CDR2 sequences are SGDLS and YYNGEE. The V end was cut by 4 bases, the J end by 3 bases, with 14 bases between. The CDR3 spells CASSPGQRFYEQYF. Here the CDR3 DNA reads TGTGCCAGCAGCCCCGGACAGCGCTTCTACGAGCAGTACTTC.

This clonotype was counted ten times or more. This chain joins TRBV6-5 and TRBJ2-5; 9 bases line up with TRBD2. There are 18 residues in the CDR3. Trimming at V came to 1 base and at J to 4 bases, leaving 13 bases not matched to a gene. From germline, CDR1 is MNHEY and CDR2 SVGAGI. The CDR3 protein is CASSYWISGSGVGETQYF. In DNA, the CDR3 is TGTGCCAGCAGTTACTGGATTAGCGGGAGTGGGGTAGGAGAGACCCAGTACTTC.

This clonotype was observed at least ten times. The chain employs TRBV7-2 and TRBJ2-7, with unresolved D. In germline, CDR1 is SGHTA, CDR2 FQGNSA. CDR3 length: 14 residues. V lost 1 base, J lost 0 bases, and 7 bases lay in between. The CDR3 spells CASSLGLSSYEQYF. CDR3 DNA: TGTGCCAGCAGCTTAGGCCTGAGCTCCTACGAGCAGTACTTC.

This clonotype was picked up many times. The J gene is TRBJ1-2, the V gene TRBV29-1; the D gene is possibly TRBD1 (5 bases). The CDR3 has 12 residues. Germline loops: CDR1 SQVTM, CDR2 ANQGSEA. Trimming left V 5 bases short and J 2 bases short, with 9 bases between. The chain's CDR3 is CSVSRANYGYTF. CDR3 coding DNA: TGCAGCGTTAGCAGGGCCAACTATGGCTACACCTTC. The variable domain in full, with the rest retrieved from reference TRBV29-1 and TRBJ1-2, is SAVISQKPSRDICQRGTSLTIQCQVDSQVTMMFWYRQQPGQSLTLIATANQGSEATYESGFVIDKFPISRPNLTFSTLTVSNMSPEDSSIYLCSVSRANYGYTFGSGTRLTVV.

Only a few counts were recorded for this clonotype. The chain links TRBV6-1 to TRBJ1-5; TRBD1 matches 9 bases. This CDR3 has 15 residues. V was pared by 6 bases and J by 4 bases, with 7 bases of the junction left unmatched. Germline loops: CDR1 MNHNS, CDR2 SASEGT. CDR3 nucleotides: TGTGCCAGCAGCACAGACAGGGGGGCGAATCAGCCCCAGCATTTT. Protein product: CASSTDRGANQPQHF.

There are many counts of this clonotype. This chain uses TRBV4-1 with TRBJ2-5; no reliable D call. Germline V gene data show CDR1 as MGHRA and CDR2 as YSYEKL. Trimming took 1 base from V and 5 from J, leaving 14 bases between them. This CDR3 contains 15 residues. Here the CDR3 reads CASSQVSVVSETQYF. For the CDR3, the DNA is TGCGCCAGCAGCCAAGTTAGTGTCGTCTCGGAGACCCAGTACTTC.

This clonotype appeared many times. The chain carries TRBV6-5 and TRBJ1-5; a possible D gene is TRBD1 (6 bases). Germline CDR1 is MNHEY and CDR2 is SVGAGI. Trimming stripped 4 bases from V and 2 bases from J, with 9 bases between. The CDR3 is 14 amino acids. The CDR3 sequence: CASSWTVGNQPQHF. The CDR3, as DNA: TGTGCCAGCAGTTGGACAGTAGGCAATCAGCCCCAGCATTTT.

In its sample, this clonotype was seen many times. The chain has TRBV5-1 and TRBJ1-5, with D maybe TRBD1 (5 bases). The CDR3 consists of 14 residues. Trimming left V 2 bases short and J 4 bases short, with 10 bases between. Germline-derived CDR1 and CDR2 are SGHRS and YFSETQ. The CDR3 spells CASSFDSQNQPQHF. The DNA for the CDR3 is TGCGCCAGCAGCTTCGACAGCCAGAATCAGCCCCAGCATTTT.

This clonotype was picked up many times. The rearrangement joins TRBV7-2 to TRBJ1-6; 10 nucleotides agree with TRBD1. This CDR3 spans 15 amino acids. With V trimmed by 1 base and J by 10 bases, 4 bases remained unmatched. Germline CDR1 is SGHTA and CDR2 is FQGNSA. CDR3 DNA sequence: TGTGCCAGCAGCTTAGTGACAGGGGGCGAATCACCCCTCCACTTT. Protein product: CASSLVTGGESPLHF.